The 19 T cell receptor beta chains in this list originate from one sample, sequenced in a study of cytomegalovirus exposure and HLA in healthy donors. The study ran its PCR with 60 Vbeta and 13 Jbeta primers. TCRdb's table, derived via immunoSEQ multiplex PCR, lists solely in-frame clones and lacks some. The sample contains about 130,000 clones, about 80% of which appear only once. Sample: PBMCs. These receptors originate from a woman in her forties or fifties in good health and CMV-seronegative.

This chain connects TRBV30 to TRBJ2-2; the match to TRBD2 covers 8 bases. In germline, CDR1 is GTSNPN, CDR2 SVGIG (reference sequence). Unmatched junction bases numbered 13, after V lost 1 base and J lost 3 bases. The CDR3 length is 18 residues. CDR3 residues: CAWSGAAAGEMDTGELFF. Here the CDR3 DNA reads TGTGCCTGGAGTGGTGCTGCAGCGGGAGAAATGGACACCGGGGAGCTGTTTTTT.

In this sample, this clone turned up once. The chain has TRBV5-4 and TRBJ2-3; 8 bases are shared with TRBD2. There are 18 residues in the CDR3. Germline trimming cut 2 bases from V and 3 bases from J; bases unmatched to any gene: 14. CDR1 is SGHNT, CDR2 YYREEE, per germline (reference sequence). CDR3 DNA sequence: TGTGCCAGCAGCTTCCCCGGGGGCGGGAGGCCCGTAACAGATACGCAGTATTTT. Protein sequence: CASSFPGGGRPVTDTQYF.

The chain joins TRBV7-8 to TRBJ2-1; 11 nucleotides align to TRBD2. The J segment lost 4 bases and the V segment lost 3 bases, leaving 5 bases of the junction unmatched. This CDR3 comprises 16 residues. The germline V gene has CDR1 SGHVS and CDR2 FQNEAQ. The CDR3: CASSFQTSGIYNEQFF. In DNA form, the CDR3 reads TGTGCCAGCAGCTTCCAGACTAGCGGGATTTACAATGAGCAGTTCTTC.

This clone was counted a single time. V is TRBV28 and J is TRBJ1-2; D gene unclear. V shed 1 base and J shed 0 bases, with 6 bases lying between them. Germline loops: CDR1 MDHEN, CDR2 SYDVKM. The CDR3 has 14 amino acids. The CDR3 protein is CASSLLQANYGYTF. DNA of the CDR3: TGTGCCAGCAGTTTATTGCAGGCTAACTATGGCTACACCTTC.

The table lists this clone with a few counts. V and J are TRBV28 and TRBJ1-5; D may be TRBD1 (6 bases). Germline CDR1 MDHEN, CDR2 SYDVKM. The CDR3 has 15 residues. V was clipped by 7 bases and J by 1 base, with 14 bases between them. CDR3: CASKKDSGSNQPQHF. CDR3 coding DNA: TGTGCCAGCAAGAAGGACAGTGGCAGCAATCAGCCCCAGCATTTT.

The chain joins TRBV27 to TRBJ1-2, with TRBD1 matching over 10 bases. CDR3 size: 16 residues. J was trimmed by 2 bases and V by 3 bases; bases with no gene match: 6. From germline, CDR1 is MNHEY and CDR2 SMNVEV (reference sequence). CDR3 loop: CASSLRDRGLNYGYTF. CDR3 in DNA: TGTGCCAGCAGTTTGAGGGACAGGGGATTGAACTATGGCTACACCTTC.

The chain employs TRBV27 and TRBJ2-5, with D perhaps matching TRBD1 (5 bases). The germline V and J ends were trimmed by 3 bases and 7 bases, with 21 bases remaining between them. The CDR3 consists of 16 residues. CDR1 is MNHEY and CDR2 is SMNVEV in the germline V gene (reference sequence). Here the CDR3 DNA reads TGTGCCAGCAGTTTGGGCTTGGGGCAAATTATAGGGACCCAGTACTTC. Amino acids: CASSLGLGQIIGTQYF.

The chain joins TRBV19 to TRBJ2-7; TRBD1 aligns across 10 bases. The length of the CDR3 is 15 residues. V was clipped by 10 bases and J by 5 bases; unmatched bases: 14. From germline, CDR1 is LNHDA and CDR2 SQIVND (reference sequence). CDR3 DNA: TGTGCCACCTACTCCCGGGACAGGGGTCTCAACGAGCAGTACGTC. Translated, it gives CATYSRDRGLNEQYV.

The CDR3 reads CASSYKQGIYEQYV. The DNA for the CDR3 is TGTGCCAGCAGTTACAAACAGGGGATCTACGAGCAGTACGTC. The chain has TRBV6-5 and TRBJ2-7; 7 bases fit TRBD1. CDR1 and CDR2 from the germline V gene are MNHEY and SVGAGI. Trimming at V came to 2 bases and at J to 3 bases, leaving 4 bases not matched to a gene. This CDR3 is 14 amino acids long.

The chain couples TRBV14 to TRBJ2-1; 12 bases map to TRBD2. Germline values: CDR1 SGHDN, CDR2 FVKESK. V was pared by 1 base and J by 8 bases, with 12 bases of the junction left unmatched. The CDR3 sequence is 18 residues long. Here the CDR3 DNA reads TGTGCCAGCAGCCAAGCAAGCCTTCGACTAGCGGGAGAGGATGAGCAGTTCTTC. This encodes CASSQASLRLAGEDEQFF.

The rearrangement uses TRBV19 and TRBJ1-5; tentatively, D is TRBD1 (6 bases). The CDR3 is 14 residues long. Trimming removed 6 bases at V and 0 bases at J, with 9 bases between. The germline V gene has CDR1 LNHDA and CDR2 SQIVND (reference sequence). The CDR3: CASRQGNSNQPQHF. CDR3 DNA sequence: TGTGCCAGTAGACAGGGAAATAGCAATCAGCCCCAGCATTTT.

The chain combines TRBV5-5 with TRBJ2-1; no clear D. The V end lost 4 bases, the J end lost 6 bases, and 11 bases lay between the germline ends. The CDR3 covers 13 residues. Germline CDR1 reads SGHKS; CDR2 reads YYEKEE (reference sequence). CDR3 residues: CASSQNPVNEQFF. CDR3 in DNA: TGTGCCAGCAGCCAGAACCCAGTCAATGAGCAGTTCTTC.

This clone was observed a handful of times. The rearrangement uses TRBV28 and TRBJ1-6, with D unclear. There are 14 residues in the CDR3. The ends were cut back, 2 bases at V and 5 bases at J, with 7 bases in the middle. Germline V lookup: CDR1 MDHEN, CDR2 SYDVKM. The CDR3 spells CASSLHGNNSPLHF. Here the CDR3 DNA reads TGTGCCAGCAGTTTACACGGGAATAATTCACCCCTCCACTTT.

The chain joins TRBV19 to TRBJ2-5; no firm D call. The CDR3 covers 15 residues. Trimming shortened V by 7 bases and J by 0 bases, and 15 bases separated the two germline ends. Germline values: CDR1 LNHDA, CDR2 SQIVND (reference sequence). The CDR3 DNA is TGTGCCAGTAAGTTACGCCCGAGCGACCAAGAGACCCAGTACTTC. Its translation is CASKLRPSDQETQYF.

This chain joins TRBV28 and TRBJ2-1; the match to TRBD2 covers 11 bases. CDR1 is MDHEN, CDR2 SYDVKM, per germline. The CDR3 runs to 14 residues. V lost 8 bases, J lost 4 bases, and 4 bases stayed unmatched. CDR3 loop: CASLGLAAYNEQFF. As DNA, the CDR3 is TGTGCCAGCCTGGGACTAGCGGCTTACAATGAGCAGTTCTTC.

V is TRBV10-3 and J is TRBJ2-7, with D tentatively TRBD1 (6 bases). Germline assignment: CDR1 ENHRY and CDR2 SYGVKD. V gave up 8 bases and J gave up 1 base, with 12 bases separating them. CDR3 length: 13 amino acids. This chain's CDR3 is CAIADSPSYEQYV. For the CDR3, the DNA is TGTGCCATCGCGGACAGCCCGTCCTACGAGCAGTACGTC.

This clone was seen a few times. V and J are TRBV13 and TRBJ2-1; D perhaps matches TRBD2 (6 bases). The ends were cut back, 4 bases at V and 0 bases at J, with 22 bases in the middle. This CDR3 is 19 amino acids long. CDR1 and CDR2 (germline): PRHDT, FYEKMQ (reference sequence). In DNA form, the CDR3 reads TGTGCCAGCAGCTCAAACGTCGTTGGGGCGGGGACCTCCTACAATGAGCAGTTCTTC. Its protein product is CASSSNVVGAGTSYNEQFF.

The rearrangement links TRBV5-4 to TRBJ2-1; no firm D call. V was shortened by 0 bases and J by 8 bases, with 9 bases between the two germline ends. Germline CDR1 is SGHNT and CDR2 is YYREEE (reference sequence). CDR3 length: 13 residues. CDR3 region: CASSLARRDEQFF. The CDR3 DNA reads as TGTGCCAGCAGCTTGGCTCGCCGAGATGAGCAGTTCTTC.

V usage is TRBV19 and J usage is TRBJ2-7, with 8 positions matching TRBD1. The CDR3 runs 14 residues. V shed 6 bases, J shed 2 bases, and the junction held 6 bases outside the gene matches. Germline V gene sequence: CDR1 LNHDA, CDR2 SQIVND (reference sequence). The CDR3 DNA is TGTGCCAGTAGGCCGACAGGGGTACCCTACGAGCAGTACTTC. Its protein product is CASRPTGVPYEQYF.